Listed here is a single TCR beta chain. Its antigen is still unknown. The assay was immunoSEQ multiplex PCR, and TCRdb's table has in-frame clones only and misses some. Counted here are roughly 71,000 clones, around 89% occurring once; the ten biggest clones make up roughly 1%. The data were obtained in a study of OX40 agonist ivuxolimab in advanced cancers. Study as a whole: Intravenous ivuxolimab was administered to patients every 2 weeks at 0.01 to 10 mg/kg. Study-level findings and limits: Researchers report that CD8+ T cells had, on average, more expanded clones than CD4+. Undetermined was the antigen specificity of the expanded peripheral T cells.

This sample comprised CD4+ or CD8+ T cells sorted from blood, obtained in a trial of the OX40 agonist ivuxolimab. The sequence came from an adult with an advanced solid tumor such as melanoma, head and neck, liver or kidney cancer.

DNA of the CDR3: TGCGCCAGCAGCTTGGGAACAGTGAACACTGAAGCTTTCTTT. Its translation is CASSLGTVNTEAFF. This chain joins TRBV5-1 and TRBJ1-1; no reliable D call. Trimming removed 0 bases at V and 0 bases at J, with 6 bases between. The CDR3 runs 14 residues. Germline V gene lookup returns CDR1 SGHRS and CDR2 YFSETQ. The full variable domain, its missing parts supplied by reference TRBV5-1 and TRBJ1-1, is KAGVTQTPRYLIKTRGQQVTLSCSPISGHRSVSWYQQTPGQGLQFLFEYFSETQRNKGNFPGRFSGRQFSNSRSEMNVSTLELGDSALYLCASSLGTVNTEAFFGQGTRLTVV.